This note documents a single T cell receptor (beta chain) sequence. The library was built from about 400 ng RNA with molecular barcoded adaptors for alpha/delta and beta/gamma chains. TCRdb called the reads again in MiXCR, with one record for every CDR3 protein. In the table there are about 130,000 distinct CDR3 sequences, 10% to 15% of which are singletons. This entry comes from a study of read filtering for tumor transcriptome and immune sequencing. About the study: TCR-mapped reads were about 4 to 11 million with IR-seq versus about 75 to 1,400 with RNA-seq.

Sampling of bone marrow took place during active disease in every patient. The germline gives CDR1 LNHDA, CDR2 SQIVND (reference sequence). This CDR3 region has 17 residues. V lost 2 bases, J lost 1 base, and 8 bases stayed unmatched. The chain joins TRBV19 to TRBJ1-5, with 7 bases matching TRBD1. This TCR derives from a donor at least 40 years old with multiple myeloma. Sequencing used a population of CD138-negative cells sorted from bone marrow. CDR3 amino acids: CASSIWKGTESNQPQHF. As DNA, the CDR3 is TGTGCCAGTAGTATATGGAAGGGGACAGAGAGCAATCAGCCCCAGCATTTT.